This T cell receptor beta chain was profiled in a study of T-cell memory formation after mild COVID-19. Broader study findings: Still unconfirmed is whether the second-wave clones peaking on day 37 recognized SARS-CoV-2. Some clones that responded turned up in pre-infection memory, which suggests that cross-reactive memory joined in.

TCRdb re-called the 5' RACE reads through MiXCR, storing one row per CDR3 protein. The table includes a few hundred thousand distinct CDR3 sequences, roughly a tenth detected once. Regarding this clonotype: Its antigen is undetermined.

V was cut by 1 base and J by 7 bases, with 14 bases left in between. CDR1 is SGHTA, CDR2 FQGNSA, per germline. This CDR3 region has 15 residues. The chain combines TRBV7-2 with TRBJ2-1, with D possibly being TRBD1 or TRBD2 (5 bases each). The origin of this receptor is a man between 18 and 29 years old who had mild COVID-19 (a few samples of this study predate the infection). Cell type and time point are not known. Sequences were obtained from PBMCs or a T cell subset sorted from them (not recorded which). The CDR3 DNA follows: TGTGCCAGCAGCTTAGTCCGGGACGTTCGAAATGAGCAGTTCTTC. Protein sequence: CASSLVRDVRNEQFF.